What follows are 8 T cell receptor beta chains derived from one specimen sequenced in a study of shared clonotypes between healthy human individuals (dated by TCRdb to 2020 to 2021). Library construction relied on the immunoSEQ multiplex PCR assay. TCRdb mirrors the immuneACCESS table, restricted to in-frame sequences. Some clones are absent from its copies; in checked studies, under half trace to an unresolved V gene, and the reason for the others is unknown. The sample yields approximately 1.5 million clones; 95% to 99% were counted once. Approximately 0.45% of the sample is held by the ten biggest clonotypes. The sequenced sample consisted of naive CD4+ T cells sorted from blood. The cell subset or site label for this specimen denotes: CD45RA+ positively selected. Receptor source: a man aged 30-40 years in good health.

V usage is TRBV28 and J usage is TRBJ2-3; possibly TRBD1 or TRBD2 for D (5 bases each). Germline CDR1 is MDHEN and CDR2 is SYDVKM. V was trimmed by 6 bases and J by 6 bases, leaving 13 bases between them. CDR3 length equals 13 residues. The CDR3 here is CASSEGSRDTQYF. In nucleotides, the CDR3 is TGTGCCAGCAGCGAGGGGTCGAGGGATACGCAGTATTTT.

The chain links TRBV2 to TRBJ2-3; 10 nucleotides agree with TRBD2. The CDR3 covers 14 residues. V trimming: 5 bases; J trimming: 7 bases; junction bases outside the gene matches: 6. Germline CDR1 SNHLY, CDR2 FYNNEI. The CDR3 sequence is CASSQGTSDNTQYF. The CDR3 DNA is TGTGCCAGCAGTCAAGGGACTAGCGATAATACGCAGTATTTT.

The gene calls are TRBV5-1 and TRBJ2-1; 12 bases align to TRBD2. Germline CDR1 SGHRS, CDR2 YFSETQ. The CDR3 sequence is 16 residues long. Trimming removed 4 bases from V and 8 bases from J; junction bases left unmatched: 10. As DNA, the CDR3 is TGCGCCAGCAGCACAGGACTAGCGGGATCTTCCGATGAGCAGTTCTTC. It is translated as CASSTGLAGSSDEQFF. Full variable domain (remainder filled in from reference TRBV5-1 and TRBJ2-1): KAGVTQTPRYLIKTRGQQVTLSCSPISGHRSVSWYQQTPGQGLQFLFEYFSETQRNKGNFPGRFSGRQFSNSRSEMNVSTLELGDSALYLCASSTGLAGSSDEQFFGPGTRLTVL.

CDR3: CASSPSSGRSEFPDTQYF. CDR3 sequence (DNA): TGTGCCAGCAGTCCTTCTAGCGGGAGGTCCGAATTCCCAGATACGCAGTATTTT. The chain has TRBV28 and TRBJ2-3; TRBD2 matches 11 bases. There are 18 residues in the CDR3. The trim removed 5 bases at V and 4 bases at J, leaving 14 bases unmatched. Germline V gene data show CDR1 as MDHEN and CDR2 as SYDVKM.

V gene TRBV10-3 combines with J gene TRBJ2-7; D is unclear. The CDR3 spans 15 residues. Germline-derived CDR1 and CDR2 are ENHRY and SYGVKD. V was cut by 6 bases and J by 2 bases, with 17 bases left in between. The CDR3 sequence is CAIRPSAAAAYEQYF. The CDR3 bases are TGTGCCATCAGGCCGTCGGCTGCCGCTGCCTACGAGCAGTACTTC.

The J gene is TRBJ1-4, the V gene TRBV18; D may be TRBD1 (5 bases). The CDR3 is 17 amino acids. Germline values: CDR1 KGHSH, CDR2 LQKENI. Trimming cost V 2 bases and J 3 bases, with 16 bases left between them. CDR3 bases: TGTGCCAGCTCACCAGAGGACACGACCGGGTCTAATGAAAAACTGTTTTTT. It translates to CASSPEDTTGSNEKLFF.

The chain links TRBV2 to TRBJ2-1; D unresolved. V lost 4 bases and J 5 bases, leaving 12 bases between the germline ends. The CDR3 contains 14 residues. Germline V gene data show CDR1 as SNHLY and CDR2 as FYNNEI. The chain's CDR3 is CASSGMGGNNEQFF. The CDR3 DNA reads TGTGCCAGCAGTGGAATGGGTGGCAACAATGAGCAGTTCTTC.

V usage is TRBV6-1 and J usage is TRBJ1-2; TRBD1 might be the D (6 bases). V lost 3 bases and J 4 bases, leaving 12 bases between the germline ends. Germline assignment: CDR1 MNHNS and CDR2 SASEGT. This CDR3 spans 14 amino acids. CDR3 sequence (DNA): TGTGCCAGCAGTGAGGCGGACAGCCTCTATGGCTACACCTTC. This translates into CASSEADSLYGYTF.